A single sample is the source of the 28 T cell receptor beta chains below, sequenced in a study of blood T cell repertoires in COVID-19. The table came from immunoSEQ multiplex PCR; TCRdb's copy has only in-frame clones and leaves some out. The sample has roughly 140,000 clones; under 90% are singletons. The sequenced material came from PBMCs or T cells enriched from blood (not recorded which). Receptor source: a woman aged 18-29 years who had been exposed to COVID-19.

The V call is TRBV3-1 (or the pseudogene TRBV3-2), the J call TRBJ2-5; D perhaps matches TRBD1 (5 bases). This CDR3 region has 15 residues. The germline V gene has CDR1 LGHDT and CDR2 YNNKEL (reference sequence). V lost 0 bases and J 5 bases, leaving 13 bases between the germline ends. The DNA for the CDR3 is TGTGCCAGCAGCCAAGATCAGGACACCTCGGAGACCCAGTACTTC. Translation: CASSQDQDTSETQYF.

This clone was detected once. CDR3 DNA sequence: TGTGCCAGCAGCTCTCCTAAGCTGGGACAGGGCTTAGCTAACTATGGCTACACCTTC. Amino acid sequence: CASSSPKLGQGLANYGYTF. The chain combines TRBV7-9 with TRBJ1-2; 9 bases line up with TRBD1. With V trimmed by 4 bases and J by 0 bases, 15 bases remained unmatched. The germline CDR1 and CDR2 sequences are SEHNR and FQNEAQ (reference sequence). The CDR3 extends over 19 amino acids.

This clone was counted a few times. The chain employs TRBV28 and TRBJ1-1, with 8 bases fitting TRBD1. The CDR3 runs 16 residues. Germline values: CDR1 MDHEN, CDR2 SYDVKM. V was clipped by 6 bases and J by 4 bases; unmatched bases: 13. CDR3 nucleotide sequence: TGTGCCAGCAGCCGAAGGACAGGGTCGGAGGGCACTGAAGCTTTCTTT. The encoded protein is CASSRRTGSEGTEAFF.

This rearrangement joins TRBV20-1 to TRBJ2-1, with unresolved D. V was pared by 3 bases and J by 6 bases, with 6 bases between. This CDR3 region has 11 residues. Looked up from germline, CDR1 is DFQATT and CDR2 is SNEGSKA (reference sequence). Here the CDR3 DNA reads TGCAGTGCTAGCGGTCCCAATGAGCAGTTCTTC. Its protein product is CSASGPNEQFF.

The gene calls are TRBV6-1 and TRBJ1-2; TRBD1 matches at 7 bases. Germline trimming cut 1 base from V and 3 bases from J; bases unmatched to any gene: 2. Germline CDR1 MNHNS, CDR2 SASEGT. The CDR3 extends over 14 amino acids. The CDR3 loop reads CASSEGGTDYGYTF. The CDR3 DNA reads TGTGCCAGCAGTGAAGGCGGGACAGACTATGGCTACACCTTC.

This chain connects TRBV15 to TRBJ1-6; D is perhaps TRBD1 (5 bases). Trimming removed 3 bases from V and 6 bases from J, with 18 bases in between. The CDR3 has 17 residues. Germline CDR1 LNHNV, CDR2 YYDKDF (reference sequence). CDR3 in amino acids: CATSSPFKGNFNSPLHF. In nucleotides, the CDR3 is TGTGCCACCAGCAGCCCTTTCAAGGGGAACTTTAATTCACCCCTCCACTTT.

In its sample, this clone was seen once. The J gene is TRBJ2-2, the V gene TRBV28; no clear D. Per the germline V gene, CDR1 is MDHEN and CDR2 is SYDVKM. Trimming cost V 10 bases and J 7 bases, with 13 bases left between them. The CDR3 is 12 residues long. The CDR3 protein is CATLYVNGELFF. The CDR3 bases are TGTGCCACCCTCTACGTCAACGGGGAGCTGTTTTTT.

The gene calls are TRBV4-3 and TRBJ2-3; D might be TRBD1 (6 bases). The germline V gene encodes CDR1 LGHNA and CDR2 YSLEER. The CDR3 covers 14 residues. V dropped 3 bases and J dropped 2 bases, with 9 bases sitting between them. CDR3 residues: CASSQGAITDTQYF. The CDR3 DNA sequence: TGCGCCAGCAGCCAGGGGGCGATCACAGATACGCAGTATTTT.

V is TRBV2 and J is TRBJ1-2, with D possibly being TRBD1 (6 bases). V was cut by 2 bases and J by 7 bases, with 8 bases left in between. The CDR3 covers 12 residues. Germline loops: CDR1 SNHLY, CDR2 FYNNEI. The CDR3 DNA reads as TGTGCCAGCAGTGAATCAGGGGCTGGCTACACCTTC. It encodes CASSESGAGYTF.

The rearrangement links TRBV12-3 or TRBV12-4 to TRBJ1-2; D remains ambiguous. The CDR3 has 12 residues. V lost 3 bases and J lost 5, with 7 bases in between. CDR3: CASSFSFYGYTF. The CDR3 bases are TGTGCCAGCAGTTTCTCCTTTTATGGCTACACCTTC.

This chain uses TRBV3-1 (or the pseudogene TRBV3-2) with TRBJ2-1; D may be TRBD2 (6 bases). The V and J ends lost 4 bases and 1 base respectively, with 17 bases between them. CDR3 length equals 17 residues. The germline V gene has CDR1 LGHDT and CDR2 YNNKEL (reference sequence). This CDR3 is CASSPLLEGESYNEQFF. For the CDR3, the DNA is TGTGCCAGCAGCCCCCTGCTGGAGGGCGAATCCTACAATGAGCAGTTCTTC.

This clone was counted a single time. This chain joins TRBV19 and TRBJ1-1; the match to TRBD1 covers 8 bases. Per the germline V gene, CDR1 is LNHDA and CDR2 is SQIVND (reference sequence). The CDR3 extends over 17 amino acids. V was pared by 6 bases and J by 3 bases, with 15 bases of the junction left unmatched. CDR3 in DNA: TGTGCCAGTAGCTCCCGGACAGGGATAGAAAGGGACACTGAAGCTTTCTTT. This translates into CASSSRTGIERDTEAFF.

This clone has just a few counts. This chain's CDR3 is CATGTGIAETQYF. CDR3 DNA: TGTGCCACCGGGACAGGGATCGCGGAGACCCAGTACTTC. This rearrangement joins TRBV10-3 to TRBJ2-5, with 9 bases that match TRBD1. V lost 10 bases, J lost 5 bases, and 8 bases stayed unmatched. The CDR3 loop spans 13 amino acids. Germline V gene sequence: CDR1 ENHRY, CDR2 SYGVKD.

This chain links TRBV18 with TRBJ1-4; TRBD1 might be the D (5 bases). The CDR3 is 15 amino acids. CDR1 KGHSH and CDR2 LQKENI come from the germline V gene. Trimming shortened V by 0 bases and J by 4 bases, and 9 bases separated the two germline ends. Written as DNA, the CDR3 is TGTGCCAGCTCACCACCTGGGGCAAATAATGAAAAACTGTTTTTT. Translating gives CASSPPGANNEKLFF. The full variable domain, its missing parts supplied by reference TRBV18 and TRBJ1-4, is NAGVMQNPRHLVRRRGQEARLRCSPMKGHSHVYWYRQLPEEGLKFMVYLQKENIIDESGMPKERFSAEFPKEGPSILRIQQVVRGDSAAYFCASSPPGANNEKLFFGSGTQLSVL.

This clone was found once. The chain carries TRBV2 and TRBJ2-7, with D possibly TRBD1 on 5 matching bases. In germline, CDR1 is SNHLY, CDR2 FYNNEI. CDR3 length: 14 amino acids. The V end was cut by 3 bases, the J end by 3 bases, with 12 bases between. CDR3 in DNA: TGTGCCAGCAGTGAGCAGGGTCAATTCTACGAGCAGTACTTC. This sequence encodes CASSEQGQFYEQYF.

This sequence joins TRBV19 and TRBJ1-2; 11 positions match TRBD1. There are 14 residues in the CDR3. Trimming at V came to 5 bases and at J to 4 bases, leaving 3 bases not matched to a gene. CDR1 is LNHDA and CDR2 is SQIVND in the germline V gene (reference sequence). CDR3 nucleotide sequence: TGTGCCAGTAGTCGGGACAGGGGGGCCTATGGCTACACCTTC. This gives the protein CASSRDRGAYGYTF.

This clone showed up just once. V usage is TRBV3-1 (or the pseudogene TRBV3-2) and J usage is TRBJ2-2, with 11 bases identical to TRBD2. Losses at the gene ends were 2 bases for V and 5 bases for J; bases not matched to a gene: 10. This CDR3 has 18 residues. Germline V lookup: CDR1 LGHDT, CDR2 YNNKEL (reference sequence). CDR3 nucleotides: TGTGCCAGCAGCCAATTAGTACTAGCGGGAGTATGGACCGGGGAGCTGTTTTTT. Amino acids: CASSQLVLAGVWTGELFF.

The CDR3 DNA is TGCGCCAGCAGCTCCCAGGGTTTTTTTATGAATTCACCCCTCCACTTT. This encodes CASSSQGFFMNSPLHF. This rearrangement joins TRBV5-1 to TRBJ1-6; TRBD1 is a possible D gene (5 bases). Germline loops: CDR1 SGHRS, CDR2 YFSETQ. Deletions cut 3 bases from V and 7 bases from J, with 17 bases between. The CDR3 consists of 16 residues. Variable domain in full (rest from reference TRBV5-1 and TRBJ1-6): KAGVTQTPRYLIKTRGQQVTLSCSPISGHRSVSWYQQTPGQGLQFLFEYFSETQRNKGNFPGRFSGRQFSNSRSEMNVSTLELGDSALYLCASSSQGFFMNSPLHFGNGTRLTVT.

This clone has only a few counts. The CDR3 DNA reads as TGTGCCAGCAGCTCCCGGGACAGTTCCTACGAGCAGTACTTC. This codes for CASSSRDSSYEQYF. The chain joins TRBV5-4 to TRBJ2-7; 7 positions match TRBD1. V dropped 3 bases and J dropped 1; count of bases not matched to a gene: 4. The CDR3 spans 14 residues. The germline V gene encodes CDR1 SGHNT and CDR2 YYREEE (reference sequence). The full variable domain, completed using reference TRBV5-4 and TRBJ2-7, is ETGVTQSPTHLIKTRGQQVTLRCSSQSGHNTVSWYQQALGQGPQFIFQYYREEENGRGNFPPRFSGLQFPNYSSELNVNALELDDSALYLCASSSRDSSYEQYFGPGTRLTVT.

V is TRBV6-1 and J is TRBJ2-5; 12 bases map to TRBD2. With 2 bases clipped from V and 4 bases from J, the junction kept 2 bases outside the gene matches. This CDR3 has 15 residues. Germline values: CDR1 MNHNS, CDR2 SASEGT. CDR3 sequence reads: CASSELAGGPETQYF. DNA for the CDR3: TGTGCCAGCAGTGAACTAGCGGGAGGGCCAGAGACCCAGTACTTC.

J is TRBJ2-7 and V is TRBV4-1, with TRBD1 as a possible D gene (5 bases). V lost 1 base to trimming and J lost 4 bases, with 14 bases between them. Germline values: CDR1 MGHRA, CDR2 YSYEKL. The CDR3 runs to 15 residues. The CDR3 coding sequence is TGCGCCAGCAGCCAAGTCGGCGACAGCACTTACGAGCAGTACTTC. Translated: CASSQVGDSTYEQYF.

The chain combines TRBV10-1 with TRBJ2-5, with 13 bases fitting TRBD2. This CDR3 has 17 amino acids. Germline V gives CDR1 WNHNN, CDR2 SYGVQD (reference sequence). With 5 bases clipped from V and 2 bases from J, the junction kept 8 bases outside the gene matches. Here the CDR3 DNA reads TGCGCCAGCAGTAAATGGACTAGCGGGAGTTTACAAGAGACCCAGTACTTC. This codes for CASSKWTSGSLQETQYF.

This clone occurred a few times. CDR3: CASSTGGSGNTIYF. Here the CDR3 DNA reads TGTGCCAGCAGTACAGGGGGCTCGGGAAACACCATATATTTT. The rearrangement joins TRBV25-1 to TRBJ1-3; TRBD1 aligns across 9 bases. The V gene end was trimmed by 5 bases and the J gene end by 4 bases; junction bases not matched to a gene: 3. This CDR3 has 14 residues. Per the germline V gene, CDR1 is MGHDK and CDR2 is SYGVNS.

This chain joins TRBV19 and TRBJ1-2; D not resolved. V lost 5 bases and J 6 bases, leaving 10 bases between the germline ends. Germline assignment: CDR1 LNHDA and CDR2 SQIVND (reference sequence). This CDR3 comprises 12 residues. Written as DNA, the CDR3 is TGTGCCAGTAGTCTTCGGGAGGATGGCTACACCTTC. Translation: CASSLREDGYTF.

This clone was found many times. The CDR3 sequence is CASSGTGGYNEQFF. CDR3 DNA: TGTGCCAGCAGCGGGACAGGGGGCTACAATGAGCAGTTCTTC. The V gene is TRBV9, the J gene TRBJ2-1, with 10 bases matching TRBD1. The V gene end was trimmed by 3 bases and the J gene end by 3 bases; junction bases not matched to a gene: 0. Germline V gives CDR1 SGDLS, CDR2 YYNGEE. The CDR3 totals 14 residues.

This chain connects TRBV30 to TRBJ1-5, with 7 bases fitting TRBD1. The CDR3 is made up of 13 amino acids. CDR1 GTSNPN and CDR2 SVGIG come from the germline V gene (reference sequence). Germline trimming cut 6 bases from V and 6 bases from J; bases unmatched to any gene: 8. The CDR3 bases are TGTGCCTGTGAGTCAGGGGGAGGTCAGCCCCAGCATTTT. It is translated as CACESGGGQPQHF.

The V gene is TRBV29-1, the J gene TRBJ1-4; D not certain. The CDR3 runs to 13 residues. Trimming removed 0 bases from V and 6 bases from J, with 8 bases in between. Germline V CDR1 and CDR2: SQVTM, ANQGSEA. In DNA form, the CDR3 reads TGCAGCGTTGAAGATCATGAGTATGAAAAACTGTTTTTT. Translated, it gives CSVEDHEYEKLFF.

This clone has a single count. The J gene is TRBJ1-1, the V gene TRBV27, with D perhaps matching TRBD1 (6 bases). There are 12 residues in the CDR3. The V gene lost 5 bases and the J gene lost 8 bases, with 12 bases spanning the gap. CDR1 and CDR2 from the germline V gene are MNHEY and SMNVEV (reference sequence). The CDR3 sequence is CASSVLRGEAFF. For the CDR3, the DNA is TGTGCCAGCAGTGTCCTCAGGGGAGAAGCTTTCTTT.